The 32 T cell receptor beta chains below were found in one sample sequenced in a study of blood T cell repertoires in COVID-19. Here immunoSEQ multiplex PCR was the method, and the copy in TCRdb shows in-frame clones only, minus some. The sample holds roughly 340,000 clones; around nine tenths are singletons and the top ten take under 3.5%. The sequencing input was peripheral blood. The receptors here all came from a woman aged 18 to 35 who had recovered from COVID-19.

CDR3 sequence reads: CASSYSRDRGNYSNQPQHF. The CDR3 DNA sequence: TGTGCCAGCAGTTACTCGAGGGACAGGGGGAATTATAGCAATCAGCCCCAGCATTTT. The rearrangement links TRBV6-2 or TRBV6-3 to TRBJ1-5; 11 bases agree with TRBD1. Germline V gene lookup returns CDR1 MNHEY and CDR2 SVGEGT. The CDR3 runs to 19 residues. J was trimmed by 0 bases and V by 0 bases; bases with no gene match: 7.

The chain is built from TRBV19 and TRBJ2-1, with 9 bases fitting TRBD1. With 7 bases clipped from V and 4 bases from J, the junction kept 5 bases outside the gene matches. This CDR3 is built from 14 residues. Germline V CDR1 and CDR2: LNHDA, SQIVND (reference sequence). CDR3 nucleotides: TGTGCCAGTACCCCGGGACAGGGATACAATGAGCAGTTCTTC. Translating gives CASTPGQGYNEQFF.

The chain carries TRBV6-2 or TRBV6-3 and TRBJ2-7, with D perhaps TRBD2 (6 bases). Trimming left V 2 bases short and J 0 bases short, with 14 bases between. The CDR3 spans 16 residues. In germline, CDR1 is MNHEY, CDR2 SVGEGT. In nucleotides, the CDR3 is TGTGCCAGCAGTTACGATGGTAGCGGTAGCTCCTACGAGCAGTACGTC. Amino acid sequence: CASSYDGSGSSYEQYV.

This chain connects TRBV27 to TRBJ1-5; a possible D gene is TRBD1 (5 bases). CDR3 length: 17 amino acids. The germline V gene has CDR1 MNHEY and CDR2 SMNVEV (reference sequence). Deletions cut 6 bases from V and 6 bases from J, with 24 bases between. The CDR3 sequence is CASSPRVVFMSAQPQHF. CDR3 DNA sequence: TGTGCCAGCAGCCCCAGGGTCGTGTTTATGAGCGCTCAGCCCCAGCATTTT.

CDR3 loop: CASSSQDQPQHF. CDR3 nucleotide sequence: TGTGCCAGCAGCAGTCAGGATCAGCCCCAGCATTTT. The chain recombines TRBV7-9 with TRBJ1-5; D gene uncertain. The CDR3 extends over 12 amino acids. Deletions cut 5 bases from V and 5 bases from J, with 7 bases between. The germline V gene encodes CDR1 SEHNR and CDR2 FQNEAQ (reference sequence). The variable domain in full, with the rest retrieved from reference TRBV7-9 and TRBJ1-5, is DTGVSQNPRHKITKRGQNVTFRCDPISEHNRLYWYRQTLGQGPEFLTYFQNEAQLEKSRLLSDRFSAERPKGSFSTLEIQRTEQGDSAMYLCASSSQDQPQHFGDGTRLSIL.

The CDR3 bases are TGTGCCACCCTAGCGGGTTTGGCAGAGACCCAGTACTTC. It translates to CATLAGLAETQYF. The gene calls are TRBV7-9 and TRBJ2-5; 8 bases map to TRBD2. In germline, CDR1 is SEHNR, CDR2 FQNEAQ (reference sequence). The CDR3 covers 13 residues. Trimming cost V 10 bases and J 4 bases; bases outside gene matches: 8.

This clone was seen a handful of times. This sequence joins TRBV6-5 and TRBJ2-7; 7 bases match TRBD1. Germline CDR1 and CDR2: MNHEY and SVGAGI. V lost 2 bases, J lost 5 bases, and 12 bases stayed unmatched. This CDR3 region has 16 residues. As DNA, the CDR3 is TGTGCCAGCAGTTACCCCGCCGGGACAGCGAGAGACGAGCAGTACGTC. This sequence encodes CASSYPAGTARDEQYV.

This chain joins TRBV19 and TRBJ1-4; TRBD1 matches at 7 bases. CDR3 length: 12 amino acids. Looked up from germline, CDR1 is LNHDA and CDR2 is SQIVND (reference sequence). The V and J ends lost 6 bases and 7 bases, in that order; junction bases with no gene match: 2. The CDR3 loop reads CASSDRAEKLFF. The CDR3 DNA reads TGTGCCAGTAGCGACAGGGCTGAAAAACTGTTTTTT.

This clone occurred once. The J gene is TRBJ2-1, the V gene TRBV11-3; 11 nucleotides agree with TRBD2. Germline V CDR1 and CDR2: SGHNT, YENEEA. The CDR3 is 17 amino acids. V was pared by 7 bases and J by 9 bases, with 17 bases of the junction left unmatched. The DNA of the CDR3 is TGTGCCAGCACCCCTTCCTTAGCGGGAGGGATGGGGTTTGAGCAGTTCTTC. This gives the protein CASTPSLAGGMGFEQFF. Filled out from reference TRBV11-3 and TRBJ2-1, the complete variable domain reads EAGVVQSPRYKIIEKKQPVAFWCNPISGHNTLYWYLQNLGQGPELLIRYENEEAVDDSQLPKDRFSAERLKGVDSTLKIQPAELGDSAVYLCASTPSLAGGMGFEQFFGPGTRLTVL.

The gene calls are TRBV27 and TRBJ2-7, with TRBD2 matching 10 bases. Germline lookup yields CDR1 MNHEY and CDR2 SMNVEV (reference sequence). The CDR3 is 15 residues long. V lost 2 bases and J lost 1; bases outside the gene matches: 2. The CDR3 reads CASSLIAGGSYEQYV. For the CDR3, the DNA is TGTGCCAGCAGTTTAATAGCGGGAGGTTCCTACGAGCAGTACGTC.

The CDR3 is CASSLVSDQPQHF. DNA for the CDR3: TGTGCCAGCAGCTTGGTGTCGGATCAGCCCCAGCATTTT. The chain couples TRBV7-2 to TRBJ1-5; D gene uncertain. Germline assignment: CDR1 SGHTA and CDR2 FQGNSA. V lost 3 bases and J 5 bases, leaving 8 bases between the germline ends. This CDR3 contains 13 residues.

This chain connects TRBV12-3 or TRBV12-4 to TRBJ1-5; D is unclear. The V and J ends lost 7 bases and 3 bases respectively, with 10 bases between them. The CDR3 runs to 13 residues. CDR3 sequence: CASTLSHNQPQHF. The CDR3 coding sequence is TGTGCCAGCACCCTTAGTCACAATCAGCCCCAGCATTTT.

This rearrangement joins TRBV11-3 to TRBJ2-5; weak D call: TRBD2 (6 bases). Deletions cut 5 bases from V and 6 bases from J, with 22 bases between. The CDR3 consists of 16 residues. Germline V CDR1 and CDR2: SGHNT, YENEEA. As DNA, the CDR3 is TGTGCCAGCAGCCCCTCGGGAGAACCGGGTGGTAAGACCCAGTACTTC. Translation gives CASSPSGEPGGKTQYF.

V usage is TRBV23-1 and J usage is TRBJ2-3, with TRBD2 as a possible D gene (5 bases). TRBV23-1 is identified as an open reading frame with a role that is uncertain. The CDR3 spans 18 residues. The ends were cut back, 0 bases at V and 1 base at J, with 17 bases in the middle. The CDR3 nucleotides are TGCGCCAGCAGTCAATCTCCCTTACCGGGATTTTGCACAGATACGCAGTATTTT. Protein product: CASSQSPLPGFCTDTQYF.

For this clone: Germline and junction disagree at one end, which may indicate a read error. The rearrangement uses TRBV5-8 and TRBJ1-2; D remains unclear. The CDR3 runs to 9 residues. Germline CDR1 reads SGHTS; CDR2 reads YDEGEE. As DNA, the CDR3 is TGTGCCAGCAGCTTGGCCGTCCTCTTC. Its translation is CASSLAVLF.

The chain uses TRBV30 and TRBJ2-1, with D unclear. The CDR3 extends over 12 amino acids. The germline V gene has CDR1 GTSNPN and CDR2 SVGIG (reference sequence). Trimming removed 0 bases at V and 10 bases at J, with 10 bases between. This CDR3 reads CAWSVDSTEQFF. For the CDR3, the DNA is TGTGCCTGGAGTGTCGACTCCACCGAGCAGTTCTTC.

This rearrangement joins TRBV30 to TRBJ1-4; 10 nucleotides agree with TRBD1. In germline, CDR1 is GTSNPN, CDR2 SVGIG (reference sequence). The CDR3 totals 16 residues. V trimming: 1 base; J trimming: 10 bases; junction bases outside the gene matches: 12. The CDR3 loop reads CAWSAPPTGGVGKLFF. The CDR3, as DNA: TGTGCCTGGAGTGCCCCGCCGACAGGGGGCGTAGGAAAACTGTTTTTT.

This chain links TRBV24-1 with TRBJ2-3; 7 nucleotides agree with TRBD2. The germline V gene has CDR1 KGHDR and CDR2 SFDVKD. The CDR3 covers 14 residues. V shed 2 bases and J 4 bases; nucleotides not matched to a gene: 2. CDR3 bases: TGTGCCACCAGTGATTGGACTAGTCCAGATACGCAGTATTTT. This translates into CATSDWTSPDTQYF.

The genes are TRBV12-5 and TRBJ2-2; 8 nucleotides match TRBD1. The CDR3 is made up of 16 amino acids. The germline V gene has CDR1 LGHNT and CDR2 FRNRAP. J lost 6 bases, V lost 3 bases, and 9 bases had no gene match. The CDR3 bases are TGTGCTAGTGGTTTCTGGGGCAGGGGGCGGCCCGGGGAGCTGTTTTTT. Encoded protein: CASGFWGRGRPGELFF.

The chain employs TRBV19 and TRBJ1-5, with D possibly being TRBD1 (6 bases). Between the trimmed V and J ends, which lost 11 bases and 4 bases, there was a span of 12 bases. The CDR3 length is 12 residues. Germline CDR1 LNHDA, CDR2 SQIVND (reference sequence). CDR3 sequence reads: CASGQPNQPQHF. CDR3 nucleotides: TGTGCCTCCGGACAGCCAAATCAGCCCCAGCATTTT.

The rearrangement links TRBV12-3 or TRBV12-4 to TRBJ2-1; no firm D call. This CDR3 contains 13 residues. The V end was cut by 2 bases, the J end by 5 bases, with 7 bases between. DNA of the CDR3: TGTGCCAGCAGTTTAAAACTTAACAATGAGCAGTTCTTC. Translating it yields CASSLKLNNEQFF.

The rearrangement joins TRBV6-5 to TRBJ2-1; 9 nucleotides agree with TRBD2. This CDR3 spans 16 amino acids. Germline V gives CDR1 MNHEY, CDR2 SVGAGI. V shed 4 bases, J shed 1 base, and the junction held 5 bases outside the gene matches. CDR3: CASSSRAGGSYNEQFF. The CDR3 DNA reads as TGTGCCAGCAGTTCTAGAGCGGGAGGATCCTACAATGAGCAGTTCTTC.

The J gene is TRBJ2-4, the V gene TRBV11-3, with 7 nucleotides matching TRBD2. Germline-derived CDR1 and CDR2 are SGHNT and YENEEA. V lost 3 bases to trimming and J lost 9 bases; unmatched junction nucleotides: 5. The CDR3 consists of 13 residues. This chain's CDR3 is CASSFGGSPIQYF. The CDR3 DNA reads TGTGCCAGCAGCTTTGGCGGGAGCCCCATTCAGTACTTC.

A few counts support this clone. J is TRBJ1-6 and V is TRBV28; D is unresolved. Trimming shortened V by 1 base and J by 0 bases, and 10 bases separated the two germline ends. The germline gives CDR1 MDHEN, CDR2 SYDVKM. The CDR3 loop spans 17 amino acids. Here the CDR3 reads CASSLSGYNSYNSPLHF. CDR3 coding DNA: TGTGCCAGCAGTTTATCGGGGTACAACTCCTATAATTCACCCCTCCACTTT.

The V call is TRBV4-3, the J call TRBJ2-1; 9 bases are shared with TRBD2. The CDR3 has 15 residues. CDR1 and CDR2 (germline): LGHNA, YSLEER. The ends lost 6 bases at V and 7 bases at J; junction bases unmatched: 10. CDR3 loop: CASSRIAGVGNEQFF. DNA for the CDR3: TGCGCCAGCAGTCGTATAGCGGGAGTGGGTAATGAGCAGTTCTTC.

The rearrangement uses TRBV7-6 and TRBJ2-3; 8 nucleotides agree with TRBD2. Germline CDR1 is SGHVS and CDR2 is FNYEAQ. CDR3 length equals 16 residues. After removal of 2 bases from V and 2 bases from J, the junction contained 6 bases not matched to a gene. The CDR3 here is CASSLITSGSTDTQYF. Here the CDR3 DNA reads TGTGCCAGCAGCTTAATAACTAGCGGATCCACAGATACGCAGTATTTT.

The chain uses TRBV3-1 (or the pseudogene TRBV3-2) and TRBJ2-7; D not certain. Germline CDR1 and CDR2: LGHDT and YNNKEL (reference sequence). The CDR3 length is 17 residues. Trimming cost V 3 bases and J 0 bases, with 18 bases left between them. Here the CDR3 reads CASSHLPPCFSSYEQYV. The CDR3 DNA follows: TGTGCCAGCAGCCACCTACCCCCGTGTTTCTCCTCCTACGAGCAGTACGTC.

This sequence joins TRBV6-5 and TRBJ1-3, with D unclear. Germline loops: CDR1 MNHEY, CDR2 SVGAGI. The V end was cut by 10 bases, the J end by 5 bases, with 18 bases between. The CDR3 is 14 amino acids. The CDR3 here is CATSLGSSRNTIYF. DNA for the CDR3: TGTGCCACCTCCCTGGGCAGTTCAAGAAACACCATATATTTT.

This chain's CDR3 is CASSPTGDGNSPLHF. CDR3 bases: TGTGCCAGCAGCCCGACAGGGGACGGAAATTCACCCCTCCACTTT. V gene TRBV7-2 combines with J gene TRBJ1-6; 8 bases are shared with TRBD1. V dropped 5 bases and J dropped 7; count of bases not matched to a gene: 7. The CDR3 has 15 amino acids. Germline V gives CDR1 SGHTA, CDR2 FQGNSA. Full variable domain (remainder filled in from reference TRBV7-2 and TRBJ1-6): GAGVSQSPSNKVTEKGKDVELRCDPISGHTALYWYRQSLGQGLEFLIYFQGNSAPDKSGLPSDRFSAERTGGSVSTLTIQRTQQEDSAVYLCASSPTGDGNSPLHFGNGTRLTVT.

CDR3 in amino acids: CASSIQGTSGPYNEQFF. CDR3 sequence (DNA): TGTGCCAGTAGTATTCAAGGGACTAGCGGGCCATACAATGAGCAGTTCTTC. V usage is TRBV19 and J usage is TRBJ2-1; TRBD2 agrees at 12 bases. V lost 3 bases to trimming and J lost 4 bases; unmatched junction nucleotides: 7. The germline gives CDR1 LNHDA, CDR2 SQIVND (reference sequence). This CDR3 contains 17 residues.

The chain links TRBV7-8 to TRBJ2-5; possibly TRBD1 for D (5 bases). The ends were cut back, 5 bases at V and 0 bases at J, with 13 bases in the middle. The CDR3 loop spans 15 amino acids. CDR1 is SGHVS and CDR2 is FQNEAQ in the germline V gene. As DNA, the CDR3 is TGTGCCAGCAGCCCCAGGGTGGGTCACCAAGAGACCCAGTACTTC. This translates into CASSPRVGHQETQYF.

This chain uses TRBV14 with TRBJ2-1; 14 positions agree with TRBD2. The CDR3 consists of 15 residues. Losses at the gene ends were 4 bases for V and 6 bases for J; bases not matched to a gene: 2. Germline CDR1 reads SGHDN; CDR2 reads FVKESK. The CDR3 loop is CASSLGTSGSNEQFF. The CDR3 DNA is TGTGCCAGCAGCCTCGGGACTAGCGGGAGCAATGAGCAGTTCTTC.